The rows below give T cell receptor beta chains drawn from one sample of a study of shared clonotypes between healthy human individuals. The protocol was immunoSEQ multiplex PCR, while the TCRdb copy is restricted to in-frame clones and leaves out a portion. This sample carries over a million clones, around three quarters of them seen once, and the ten largest clones take approximately 0.56%. The sample was memory CD4+ T cells from PBMCs. These receptors were taken from a man younger than 35 in good health. Some clones in this sample may be carry-over from other donors' samples. The CDR3 runs from the conserved cysteine through the conserved F or W. Fields, in order: V gene, clone size, J gene, D gene, CDR3 DNA, CDR3 protein. A D gene is named only where the DNA matches it firmly. Clone size is stated in some rows and not others, as once, few, many or a class when expanded.

v_gene: TRBV11-2; abundance: few; j_gene: TRBJ2-7; d_gene: -; CDR3nt: TGTGCCAGCAGCTCCATAGTGGGCCAGCAGTACTTC; CDR3aa: CASSSIVGQQYF
v_gene: TRBV7-2; abundance: -; j_gene: TRBJ2-1; d_gene: TRBD2; CDR3nt: TGTGCCAGCAGCTTACGGGGGGGAACCTACAATGAGCAGTTCTTC; CDR3aa: CASSLRGGTYNEQFF
v_gene: TRBV14; abundance: -; j_gene: TRBJ1-3; d_gene: -; CDR3nt: TGTGCCAGCAGCCAAGTCCTGGCAGCCTCTGGAAACACCATATATTTT; CDR3aa: CASSQVLAASGNTIYF
v_gene: TRBV12-5; abundance: -; j_gene: TRBJ2-5; d_gene: -; CDR3nt: TGTGCTAGTGGTTTGCGGGAAGAGACCCAGTACTTC; CDR3aa: CASGLREETQYF
v_gene: TRBV30; abundance: -; j_gene: TRBJ2-7; d_gene: TRBD1; CDR3nt: TGTGCCTGGAAGAGGGGACAGAGGAGGTACGAGCAGTACTTC; CDR3aa: CAWKRGQRRYEQYF
v_gene: TRBV28; abundance: -; j_gene: TRBJ2-3; d_gene: TRBD1; CDR3nt: TGTGCCAGCAGTTCAGGGGGCGAGGGCACAGATACGCAGTATTTT; CDR3aa: CASSSGGEGTDTQYF
v_gene: TRBV14; abundance: -; j_gene: TRBJ1-2; d_gene: -; CDR3nt: TGTGCCAGCAGTTTCGGACAATACTATGGCTACACCTTC; CDR3aa: CASSFGQYYGYTF
v_gene: TRBV19; abundance: -; j_gene: TRBJ2-7; d_gene: TRBD1; CDR3nt: TGTGCCAGTAGTAACCACAACCCCGGACAGGGGGCCTACGAGCAGTACTTC; CDR3aa: CASSNHNPGQGAYEQYF
v_gene: TRBV4-3; abundance: -; j_gene: TRBJ2-6; d_gene: -; CDR3nt: TGCGCCAGCAGCCAAGATCCAGGGACTTCTGGGGCCAACGTCCTGACTTTT; CDR3aa: CASSQDPGTSGANVLTF
v_gene: TRBV5-1; abundance: -; j_gene: TRBJ2-1; d_gene: -; CDR3nt: TGCGCCAGCAGCTTGGACCCCAGCGGGTCGGAGTTCTTC; CDR3aa: CASSLDPSGSEFF
v_gene: TRBV11-2; abundance: -; j_gene: TRBJ1-3; d_gene: -; CDR3nt: TGTGCCAGCAGCCCGAACAGGGAAAGAATGTATTTT; CDR3aa: CASSPNRERMYF
v_gene: TRBV6-1; abundance: few; j_gene: TRBJ1-5; d_gene: -; CDR3nt: TGTGCCTGCAAACAGGCGAGCAATCAGCCCCAGCATTTT; CDR3aa: CACKQASNQPQHF
v_gene: TRBV9; abundance: -; j_gene: TRBJ2-5; d_gene: TRBD2; CDR3nt: TGTGCCAGCAGCGTAGACAGCGGGAGGGCACAAGAGACCCAGTACTTC; CDR3aa: CASSVDSGRAQETQYF
v_gene: TRBV5-6; abundance: -; j_gene: TRBJ2-5; d_gene: TRBD1; CDR3nt: TGTGCCAGCAGCCGTTGGACAGGCCAAGAGACCCAGTACTTC; CDR3aa: CASSRWTGQETQYF
v_gene: TRBV6-4; abundance: -; j_gene: TRBJ1-2; d_gene: -; CDR3nt: TGTGCCAGCAGTGACGGGGACAACTATGGCTACACCTTC; CDR3aa: CASSDGDNYGYTF
v_gene: TRBV2; abundance: -; j_gene: TRBJ2-5; d_gene: -; CDR3nt: TGTGCCAGCAGTGAAAGGCCTTATCAAGAGACCCAGTACTTC; CDR3aa: CASSERPYQETQYF
v_gene: TRBV6-5; abundance: -; j_gene: TRBJ1-5; d_gene: -; CDR3nt: TGTGCCAGCAGTTATCAGGCAGGGGCTAGCAATCAGCCCCAGCATTTT; CDR3aa: CASSYQAGASNQPQHF
v_gene: TRBV28; abundance: -; j_gene: TRBJ1-4; d_gene: -; CDR3nt: TGTGCCAGCAGTCTTCGGGGGGTGAATGAAAAACTGTTTTTT; CDR3aa: CASSLRGVNEKLFF
v_gene: TRBV14; abundance: -; j_gene: TRBJ2-7; d_gene: -; CDR3nt: TGTGCCAGCAGCCACCTGGGTAGGGGAAGTCGCTACGAGCAGTACTTC; CDR3aa: CASSHLGRGSRYEQYF
v_gene: TRBV5-4; abundance: once; j_gene: TRBJ2-7; d_gene: -; CDR3nt: TGTGCCAGCAGCTTTTATGGGGGAGCGTACTCCTACGAGCAGTACTTC; CDR3aa: CASSFYGGAYSYEQYF
v_gene: TRBV9; abundance: -; j_gene: TRBJ2-2; d_gene: -; CDR3nt: TGTGCCAGCAGCACACAGGGTTCGGACACCGGGGAGCTGTTTTTT; CDR3aa: CASSTQGSDTGELFF
v_gene: TRBV6-5; abundance: once; j_gene: TRBJ2-7; d_gene: TRBD2; CDR3nt: TGTGCCAGCCGACTAGCGGGAGATTACGAGCAGTACTTC; CDR3aa: CASRLAGDYEQYF
v_gene: TRBV29-1; abundance: few; j_gene: TRBJ1-2; d_gene: -; CDR3nt: TGCAGCGTTGAAGGGAGGGGCGCCAACTATGGCTACACCTTC; CDR3aa: CSVEGRGANYGYTF
v_gene: TRBV2; abundance: -; j_gene: TRBJ1-1; d_gene: TRBD1; CDR3nt: TGTGCCAGCAGTTTAACAGGGGGGACTGAAGCTTTCTTT; CDR3aa: CASSLTGGTEAFF
v_gene: TRBV2; abundance: once; j_gene: TRBJ1-2; d_gene: -; CDR3nt: TGTGCCAGCAGTCGCCAGGGCTATGGCTACACCTTC; CDR3aa: CASSRQGYGYTF
v_gene: TRBV6-1; abundance: -; j_gene: TRBJ2-1; d_gene: TRBD2; CDR3nt: TGTGCCAGCAGTGGACTGAGGGCGGGGGGGTACAATGAGCAGTTCTTC; CDR3aa: CASSGLRAGGYNEQFF
v_gene: TRBV9; abundance: -; j_gene: TRBJ2-3; d_gene: -; CDR3nt: TGTGCCAGCAGCGTCATAAGGGGACTCGGAACCACAGATACGCAGTATTTT; CDR3aa: CASSVIRGLGTTDTQYF
v_gene: TRBV6-6; abundance: -; j_gene: TRBJ2-7; d_gene: -; CDR3nt: TGTGCCAGCAGAGAGACTAGTTTGGGGGAGCAGTACTTC; CDR3aa: CASRETSLGEQYF
v_gene: TRBV7-2; abundance: -; j_gene: TRBJ1-5; d_gene: TRBD1; CDR3nt: TGTGCCAGCAGCCAGAGGACAGGGCAATCAGGGCCCCAGCATTTT; CDR3aa: CASSQRTGQSGPQHF
v_gene: TRBV4-1; abundance: -; j_gene: TRBJ1-1; d_gene: TRBD1; CDR3nt: TGCGCCAGCAGCCGGGGGACAGGGTACACTGAAGCTTTCTTT; CDR3aa: CASSRGTGYTEAFF
v_gene: TRBV30; abundance: -; j_gene: TRBJ2-2; d_gene: TRBD1; CDR3nt: TGTGCCTGGAGTGTACGGGACAGGGACACCGGGGAGCTGTTTTTT; CDR3aa: CAWSVRDRDTGELFF
v_gene: TRBV11-1; abundance: -; j_gene: TRBJ2-3; d_gene: TRBD2; CDR3nt: TGTGCCAGCAGCCCTGGGCGCAGGAGCCTAGCGGGAAGCGTGGTTACGCAGTATTTT; CDR3aa: CASSPGRRSLAGSVVTQYF
v_gene: TRBV18; abundance: -; j_gene: TRBJ2-5; d_gene: -; CDR3nt: TGTGCCAGCTCACGGCCCATTGGAGAGACCCAGTACTTC; CDR3aa: CASSRPIGETQYF
v_gene: TRBV5-1; abundance: -; j_gene: TRBJ2-1; d_gene: -; CDR3nt: TGCGCCAGCAGCTGGGTAGGGTACAATGAGCAGTTCTTC; CDR3aa: CASSWVGYNEQFF
v_gene: TRBV7-2; abundance: -; j_gene: TRBJ2-4; d_gene: -; CDR3nt: TGTGCCAGCAGCTTCCCGAACCTGGCCAAAAACATTCAGTACTTC; CDR3aa: CASSFPNLAKNIQYF
v_gene: TRBV19; abundance: -; j_gene: TRBJ1-5; d_gene: TRBD1; CDR3nt: TGTGCCAGTAGGATTACAGGGGGCCATAGCAATCAGCCCCAGCATTTT; CDR3aa: CASRITGGHSNQPQHF
v_gene: TRBV28; abundance: few; j_gene: TRBJ1-2; d_gene: TRBD1; CDR3nt: TGTGCCAGCAGTTCACCGGGACAGGGGGACGGCTACACCTTC; CDR3aa: CASSSPGQGDGYTF
v_gene: TRBV29-1; abundance: -; j_gene: TRBJ1-3; d_gene: -; CDR3nt: TGCAGCGTTGTGGCTGGAAACACCATATATTTT; CDR3aa: CSVVAGNTIYF
v_gene: TRBV11-3; abundance: -; j_gene: TRBJ2-4; d_gene: -; CDR3nt: TGTGCCAGCAGCTTAGCCAGGGGAGCCAAAAACATTCAGTACTTC; CDR3aa: CASSLARGAKNIQYF
v_gene: TRBV11-2; abundance: -; j_gene: TRBJ2-2; d_gene: -; CDR3nt: TGTGCCAGCTCATCCCGGGGTGGGGCCTCCGCCGGGGAGCTGTTTTTT; CDR3aa: CASSSRGGASAGELFF
v_gene: TRBV7-9; abundance: -; j_gene: TRBJ2-1; d_gene: TRBD2; CDR3nt: TGTGCCAGCAGCTTAGCCGGGGCGGGAGATGTCTTCAATGAGCAGTTCTTC; CDR3aa: CASSLAGAGDVFNEQFF
v_gene: TRBV2; abundance: -; j_gene: TRBJ2-3; d_gene: -; CDR3nt: TGTGCCAGCAGTGAATCAGGGTTTCTTTCAGATACGCAGTATTTT; CDR3aa: CASSESGFLSDTQYF
v_gene: TRBV4-2; abundance: -; j_gene: TRBJ2-2; d_gene: TRBD2; CDR3nt: TGTGCCAGCAGCCAAGATCTTGGCTGGGCAGCCGGACTAGCGGGAGCCGGGGAGCTGTTTTTT; CDR3aa: CASSQDLGWAAGLAGAGELFF